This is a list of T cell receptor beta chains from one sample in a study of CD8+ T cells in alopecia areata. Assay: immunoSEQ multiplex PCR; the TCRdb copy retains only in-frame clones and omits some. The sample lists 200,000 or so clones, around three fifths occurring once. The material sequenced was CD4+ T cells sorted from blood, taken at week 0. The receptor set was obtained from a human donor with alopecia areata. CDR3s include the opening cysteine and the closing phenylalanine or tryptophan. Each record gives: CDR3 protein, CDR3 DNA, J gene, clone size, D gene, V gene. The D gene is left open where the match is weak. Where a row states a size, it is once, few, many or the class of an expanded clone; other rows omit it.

CASSQGTGVSNQPQHF | TGCGCCAGCAGCCAAGGTACAGGAGTGAGCAATCAGCCCCAGCATTTT | TRBJ1-5 | . | . | TRBV4-1
CSARTGTATNTGELFF | TGCAGCGCGAGAACCGGGACGGCTACGAACACCGGGGAGCTGTTTTTT | TRBJ2-2 | . | . | TRBV29-1
CAWSTRGGQPQHF | TGTGCCTGGAGTACCAGGGGAGGACAGCCCCAGCATTTT | TRBJ1-5 | . | . | TRBV30
CAWSKGVADTQYF | TGTGCCTGGAGTAAAGGTGTGGCAGATACGCAGTATTTT | TRBJ2-3 | few | . | TRBV30
CASSEAAWSGEKLFF | TGTGCCAGCAGTGAAGCGGCGTGGTCGGGTGAAAAACTGTTTTTT | TRBJ1-4 | . | . | TRBV2
CATSRDLGNQPQHF | TGTGCCACCAGCAGAGATCTCGGGAATCAGCCCCAGCATTTT | TRBJ1-5 | . | . | TRBV15
CSVLVARETQYF | TGCAGCGTTCTGGTAGCCCGGGAGACCCAGTACTTC | TRBJ2-5 | few | . | TRBV29-1
CASSSFTRLAGRAEKLFF | TGTGCCAGCAGCTCCTTCACGCGGCTAGCAGGCAGGGCAGAAAAACTGTTTTTT | TRBJ1-4 | . | . | TRBV11-2
CSVTYFTGGETQYF | TGCAGCGTTACTTATTTCACAGGGGGGGAGACCCAGTACTTC | TRBJ2-5 | . | TRBD1 | TRBV29-1
CSASHYGYTF | TGCAGTGCTAGCCACTATGGCTACACCTTC | TRBJ1-2 | . | . | TRBV20-1
CASSLDRGLYEQYF | TGTGCCAGCAGCTTGGATCGGGGGCTCTACGAGCAGTACTTC | TRBJ2-7 | . | . | TRBV5-6
CASMRRGRIHEQFF | TGTGCCAGCATGCGCCGGGGTCGTATCCATGAGCAGTTCTTC | TRBJ2-1 | . | . | TRBV6-5
CASSVEGLGREGEKLFF | TGTGCCAGCAGCGTAGAGGGCCTGGGGAGAGAGGGTGAAAAACTGTTTTTT | TRBJ1-4 | . | . | TRBV9
CASSLVYGGEQETQYF | TGCGCCAGCAGCTTGGTGTATGGGGGGGAACAAGAGACCCAGTACTTC | TRBJ2-5 | . | TRBD2 | TRBV5-1
CASNGQGSNQPQHF | TGCGCCAGCAATGGACAGGGCAGCAATCAGCCCCAGCATTTT | TRBJ1-5 | . | TRBD1 | TRBV10-2
CASSSTPLPRNYGYTF | TGTGCCAGCAGCTCCACCCCTCTACCGCGGAACTATGGCTACACCTTC | TRBJ1-2 | . | . | TRBV9
CASSVQLAPDTQYF | TGTGCCAGCAGTGTGCAACTAGCGCCCGATACGCAGTATTTT | TRBJ2-3 | . | TRBD2 | TRBV6-1
CSVGQKLNEKLFF | TGCAGCGTTGGACAGAAGCTTAATGAAAAACTGTTTTTT | TRBJ1-4 | . | . | TRBV29-1
CACLTGGTEAFF | TGTGCCTGCCTAACAGGGGGCACTGAAGCTTTCTTT | TRBJ1-1 | . | TRBD1 | TRBV30
CASSLRGDTEAFF | TGTGCCAGCAGTTTACGGGGGGACACTGAAGCTTTCTTT | TRBJ1-1 | . | . | TRBV6-5
CASSPSTGYGETQYF | TGTGCCAGCTCACCATCGACAGGGTACGGAGAGACCCAGTACTTC | TRBJ2-5 | . | TRBD1 | TRBV18
CASNGQGYYGTGELFF | TGTGCCAGCAACGGACAGGGATATTACGGCACCGGGGAGCTGTTTTTT | TRBJ2-2 | . | TRBD1 | TRBV2
CASSLGQVQETQYF | TGCGCCAGCAGCTTAGGACAGGTCCAAGAGACCCAGTACTTC | TRBJ2-5 | . | TRBD1 | TRBV5-1
CSVEDRVRGYTF | TGCAGCGTTGAAGATCGGGTACGGGGCTACACCTTC | TRBJ1-2 | . | . | TRBV29-1
CAGKGEQYF | TGTGCCGGGAAGGGGGAGCAGTACTTC | TRBJ2-7 | . | . | TRBV14
CAWNKGRIGEQYF | TGTGCCTGGAATAAGGGGCGCATAGGCGAGCAGTACTTC | TRBJ2-7 | . | . | TRBV30
CASSLAGTGGNEQFF | TGCGCCAGCAGCTTGGCCGGGACAGGGGGCAATGAGCAGTTCTTC | TRBJ2-1 | . | TRBD1 | TRBV5-1
CASSLQTEETQYF | TGCGCCAGCAGTCTTCAGACAGAAGAGACCCAGTACTTC | TRBJ2-5 | few | . | TRBV5-1
CASRDYRANNEQFF | TGTGCCAGCAGGGACTACCGAGCCAACAATGAGCAGTTCTTC | TRBJ2-1 | few | . | TRBV2
CAWSSRTEAFF | TGTGCCTGGAGTAGTCGGACTGAAGCTTTCTTT | TRBJ1-1 | once | . | TRBV30
CAWSYGQLDRNGYTF | TGTGCCTGGAGTTATGGGCAGCTTGATCGGAATGGCTACACCTTC | TRBJ1-2 | . | . | TRBV30
CASSPTLAGGTDEQYF | TGTGCCAGCTCACCAACTCTAGCGGGAGGGACCGACGAGCAGTACTTC | TRBJ2-7 | few | TRBD2 | TRBV18
CASSVATWGSTDTQYF | TGTGCCAGCAGCGTAGCTACTTGGGGGAGCACAGATACGCAGTATTTT | TRBJ2-3 | . | . | TRBV9
CASSLAAGGDLDEQFF | TGCGCCAGCAGCTTGGCGGCAGGGGGTGACCTCGATGAGCAGTTCTTC | TRBJ2-1 | few | TRBD1 | TRBV5-1
CASKDPGIFGYTF | TGTGCCAGTAAGGATCCAGGGATTTTTGGCTACACCTTC | TRBJ1-2 | . | . | TRBV19
CASSSTGTPYYEQYF | TGTGCCAGCAGCTCGACCGGGACACCCTACTACGAGCAGTACTTC | TRBJ2-7 | . | . | TRBV4-2
CASKLVDTEAFF | TGCGCCAGTAAACTGGTCGACACTGAAGCTTTCTTT | TRBJ1-1 | . | . | TRBV5-1
CGSSFGGTDTQYF | TGCGGCAGCAGCTTTGGAGGCACAGATACGCAGTATTTT | TRBJ2-3 | . | . | TRBV5-1
CASSPGANEKLFF | TGTGCCAGCTCACCGGGGGCTAATGAAAAACTGTTTTTT | TRBJ1-4 | few | . | TRBV18
CASSEILPASSNEQFF | TGTGCCAGCAGTGAAATACTTCCGGCTAGCTCCAATGAGCAGTTCTTC | TRBJ2-1 | . | . | TRBV2